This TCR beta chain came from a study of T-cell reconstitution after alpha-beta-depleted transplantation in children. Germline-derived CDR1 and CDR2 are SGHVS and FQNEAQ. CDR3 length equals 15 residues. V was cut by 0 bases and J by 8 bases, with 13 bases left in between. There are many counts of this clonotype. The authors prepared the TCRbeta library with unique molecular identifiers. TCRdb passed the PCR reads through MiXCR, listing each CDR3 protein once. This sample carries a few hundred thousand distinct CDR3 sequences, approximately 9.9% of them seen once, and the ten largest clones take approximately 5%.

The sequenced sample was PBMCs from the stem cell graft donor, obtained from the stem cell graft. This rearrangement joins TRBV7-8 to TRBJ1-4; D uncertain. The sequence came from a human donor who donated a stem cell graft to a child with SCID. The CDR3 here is CASSLAIGGGEKLFF. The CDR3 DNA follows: TGTGCCAGCAGCTTAGCGATAGGTGGTGGGGAAAAACTGTTTTTT.